These 20 T cell receptor beta chains were sequenced from one sample in a study of cytomegalovirus exposure and HLA in healthy donors. 60 Vbeta and 13 Jbeta primers were used in PCR. The protocol was immunoSEQ multiplex PCR, while the TCRdb copy is restricted to in-frame clones and leaves out a portion. The listing records some 34,000 clones. The sample taken for sequencing was PBMCs. The receptors were gathered from a woman aged 35 to 49 in good health and CMV-seropositive.

Of note for this clone: Other nucleotide sequences in the sample specify the same CDR3. The rearrangement links TRBV2 to TRBJ2-7; 9 bases fit TRBD1. Germline V gene data show CDR1 as SNHLY and CDR2 as FYNNEI. V shed 3 bases and J 9 bases; nucleotides not matched to a gene: 12. This CDR3 is built from 15 residues. CDR3 loop: CASSEVTGGASSQYF. In nucleotides, the CDR3 is TGTGCCAGCAGTGAGGTCACAGGGGGCGCTTCTTCGCAGTACTTC.

A remark on this clone: One end of the junction is discordant with germline, which a read error may explain. The V gene is TRBV7-7, the J gene TRBJ2-7; 13 bases fit TRBD2. Germline lookup yields CDR1 SSHAT and CDR2 FNYEAQ (reference sequence). The CDR3 sequence is 15 residues long. The CDR3 is CASSPGLAGAYEQYF. CDR3 DNA sequence: TGTGCTAGCAGCCCAGGACTAGCGGGGGCCTACGAGCAGTACTTC.

The chain is built from TRBV19 and TRBJ2-4; possibly TRBD2 for D (6 bases). Germline CDR1 reads LNHDA; CDR2 reads SQIVND (reference sequence). V was clipped by 1 base and J by 4 bases, with 17 bases between them. This CDR3 region has 17 residues. The CDR3 DNA sequence: TGTGCCAGTAGTATAGGGCCGGGTACGGGGACTAAAAACATTCAGTACTTC. Protein: CASSIGPGTGTKNIQYF.

The rearrangement joins TRBV6-1 to TRBJ2-7, with D hard to call. The CDR3 is 12 amino acids. V was pared by 6 bases and J by 0 bases, with 6 bases between. Germline CDR1 MNHNS, CDR2 SASEGT. The CDR3 nucleotides read TGTGCCAGCAGCCGCGACTCCTACGAGCAGTACTTC. It codes for CASSRDSYEQYF.

This chain links TRBV14 with TRBJ2-7; TRBD2 matches at 12 bases. This CDR3 contains 17 residues. V lost 4 bases to trimming and J lost 5 bases; unmatched junction nucleotides: 12. CDR1 and CDR2 (germline): SGHDN, FVKESK. This chain's CDR3 is CASSPLLAGGPAHEQYF. The CDR3 DNA reads as TGTGCCAGCAGCCCGCTCCTAGCGGGAGGGCCTGCCCACGAGCAGTACTTC.

The chain carries TRBV6-5 and TRBJ2-7; TRBD1 matches at 8 bases. The CDR3 contains 12 residues. Germline values: CDR1 MNHEY, CDR2 SVGAGI. CDR3 amino acids: CVVRTGPYEQYF. Here the CDR3 DNA reads TGTGTGGTGCGGACAGGGCCCTACGAGCAGTACTTC.

The chain carries TRBV6-5 and TRBJ1-1; 7 bases match TRBD1. V shed 5 bases and J 5 bases; nucleotides not matched to a gene: 2. The germline V gene encodes CDR1 MNHEY and CDR2 SVGAGI. This CDR3 region has 12 residues. CDR3 bases: TGTGCCAGCAGTAGGGGGCTTACTGAAGCTTTCTTT. It codes for CASSRGLTEAFF.

This chain's CDR3 is CASSSPGRVENTGELFF. The DNA for the CDR3 is TGTGCCAGCAGCTCCCCGGGGAGGGTTGAGAACACCGGGGAGCTGTTTTTT. The chain combines TRBV5-6 with TRBJ2-2; 7 positions match TRBD2. Trimming at V came to 3 bases and at J to 1 base, leaving 9 bases not matched to a gene. The germline gives CDR1 SGHDT, CDR2 YYEEEE. This CDR3 comprises 17 residues. Full variable domain (remainder filled in from reference TRBV5-6 and TRBJ2-2): DAGVTQSPTHLIKTRGQQVTLRCSPKSGHDTVSWYQQALGQGPQFIFQYYEEEERQRGNFPDRFSGHQFPNYSSELNVNALLLGDSALYLCASSSPGRVENTGELFFGEGSRLTVL.

This chain links TRBV6-5 with TRBJ2-3; D may be TRBD2 (5 bases). The CDR3 totals 16 residues. V was trimmed by 4 bases and J by 6 bases, leaving 20 bases between them. Germline values: CDR1 MNHEY, CDR2 SVGAGI. CDR3 residues: CASSWNPTREWDTQYF. CDR3 nucleotides: TGTGCCAGCAGTTGGAATCCTACTAGGGAGTGGGATACGCAGTATTTT.

The chain employs TRBV29-1 and TRBJ1-1; 7 bases match TRBD1. CDR1 is SQVTM and CDR2 is ANQGSEA in the germline V gene. The CDR3 is 14 residues long. The ends lost 6 bases at V and 0 bases at J; junction bases unmatched: 7. The DNA for the CDR3 is TGCAGCGTACAACCGGGACAGATGAACACTGAAGCTTTCTTT. Translation gives CSVQPGQMNTEAFF.

The genes are TRBV6-1 and TRBJ2-7; no definite D call. Trimming shortened V by 5 bases and J by 4 bases, and 6 bases separated the two germline ends. CDR3 size: 11 residues. From germline, CDR1 is MNHNS and CDR2 SASEGT. This CDR3 is CASSRGYEQYF. CDR3 sequence (DNA): TGTGCCAGCAGTCGCGGATACGAGCAGTACTTC.

The chain combines TRBV2 with TRBJ2-1, with 9 bases aligning to TRBD1. CDR1 is SNHLY, CDR2 FYNNEI, per germline. The length of the CDR3 is 16 residues. V was pared by 6 bases and J by 8 bases, with 14 bases of the junction left unmatched. The CDR3 DNA follows: TGTGCCAGCAGCAGGGGACAGGGAGGCGCAGTCCATGAGCAGTTCTTC. Protein sequence: CASSRGQGGAVHEQFF.

Written as DNA, the CDR3 is TGTGCCAGCAGTCGGAGGGACAGGAACACAGATACGCAGTATTTT. This sequence encodes CASSRRDRNTDTQYF. The chain employs TRBV27 and TRBJ2-3; TRBD1 agrees at 8 bases. Germline V gene lookup returns CDR1 MNHEY and CDR2 SMNVEV (reference sequence). This CDR3 spans 15 amino acids. With 5 bases clipped from V and 2 bases from J, the junction kept 6 bases outside the gene matches.

The chain links TRBV7-2 to TRBJ2-7; a weak D match, TRBD1 (7 bases). This CDR3 contains 16 residues. In germline, CDR1 is SGHTA, CDR2 FQGNSA. V gave up 3 bases and J gave up 6 bases, with 21 bases separating them. This CDR3 is CASSFRRRGLDFEQYF. CDR3 bases: TGTGCCAGCAGCTTCCGCCGGAGGGGGCTTGACTTCGAGCAGTACTTC.

V gene TRBV30 combines with J gene TRBJ1-4, with TRBD1 as a possible D gene (5 bases). This CDR3 has 13 residues. V gave up 6 bases and J gave up 9 bases, with 17 bases separating them. Germline CDR1 is GTSNPN and CDR2 is SVGIG (reference sequence). This chain's CDR3 is CACSRDRMKKLFF. In DNA, the CDR3 is TGTGCCTGTTCCAGGGATAGAATGAAAAAACTGTTTTTT.

This chain links TRBV4-3 with TRBJ2-1; the match to TRBD2 covers 7 bases. V lost 1 base to trimming and J lost 0 bases; unmatched junction nucleotides: 9. Germline loops: CDR1 LGHNA, CDR2 YSLEER. There are 18 residues in the CDR3. The chain's CDR3 is CASSQAKGLPSSYNEQFF. CDR3 nucleotides: TGCGCCAGCAGCCAAGCTAAGGGACTACCGAGCTCCTACAATGAGCAGTTCTTC.

The J gene is TRBJ1-2, the V gene TRBV6-6; 7 bases map to TRBD1. J gave up 0 bases and V 0 bases, and 1 base lay outside the gene matches. The CDR3 spans 15 residues. Germline V gene lookup returns CDR1 MNHNY and CDR2 SVGAGI (reference sequence). This chain's CDR3 is CASSYSRGANYGYTF. DNA for the CDR3: TGTGCCAGCAGTTACTCCAGGGGGGCTAACTATGGCTACACCTTC.

The chain joins TRBV19 to TRBJ2-5; 11 positions agree with TRBD2. V shed 6 bases and J 1 base; nucleotides not matched to a gene: 7. The germline gives CDR1 LNHDA, CDR2 SQIVND (reference sequence). This CDR3 is built from 16 residues. Here the CDR3 reads CASRTSGSLLQETQYF. The DNA of the CDR3 is TGTGCCAGTAGAACTAGCGGGAGCCTCCTCCAAGAGACCCAGTACTTC.

The rearrangement uses TRBV7-9 and TRBJ2-7; 10 nucleotides agree with TRBD1. V shed 5 bases, J shed 5 bases, and the junction held 9 bases outside the gene matches. CDR1 SEHNR and CDR2 FQNEAQ come from the germline V gene (reference sequence). CDR3 length: 15 residues. The CDR3 reads CASSVPGQGRHEQYF. As DNA, the CDR3 is TGTGCCAGCAGCGTCCCGGGACAGGGGCGACACGAGCAGTACTTC.

The chain couples TRBV6-5 to TRBJ2-7, with 8 bases aligning to TRBD1. The ends lost 6 bases at V and 6 bases at J; junction bases unmatched: 7. CDR1 is MNHEY and CDR2 is SVGAGI in the germline V gene. The CDR3 is 13 residues long. The CDR3 protein is CASRETGVGEQYF. The CDR3 DNA is TGTGCCAGCAGGGAGACAGGGGTGGGCGAGCAGTACTTC.